The 25 T cell receptor beta chains reported below all come from one sample, sequenced in a study of T-cell memory formation after mild COVID-19. TCRdb redid the calling of the 5' RACE reads with MiXCR, one entry per CDR3 protein. This table holds some 150,000 distinct CDR3 sequences, approximately 26% found once. The sample comprised PBMCs or a T cell subset sorted from them (not recorded which). These receptors were collected from an adult woman who had mild COVID-19 (a few samples of this study predate the infection). Cell type and time point are not known.

This clonotype has a handful of counts. The chain joins TRBV24-1 to TRBJ2-1; 10 nucleotides agree with TRBD1. Per germline, CDR1 KGHDR and CDR2 SFDVKD. J lost 6 bases, V lost 4 bases, and 8 bases had no gene match. The CDR3 runs 16 residues. The CDR3 region has the DNA TGTGCCACCAGTGACCATGACAGGGGGCGAGTCAATGAGCAGTTCTTC. This sequence encodes CATSDHDRGRVNEQFF.

This clonotype was detected ten times or more. The chain employs TRBV4-1 and TRBJ2-1; 10 bases match TRBD1. Germline V gene data show CDR1 as MGHRA and CDR2 as YSYEKL. The V and J ends lost 5 bases and 5 bases, in that order; junction bases with no gene match: 6. This CDR3 region has 15 residues. As DNA, the CDR3 is TGCGCCAGCAGCTCGCCCGGGACAGGGGACAATGAGCAGTTCTTC. Amino acids: CASSSPGTGDNEQFF.

This sequence joins TRBV5-1 and TRBJ1-1; D not certain. V lost 2 bases to trimming and J lost 8 bases, with 10 bases between them. Germline CDR1 and CDR2: SGHRS and YFSETQ. This CDR3 region has 12 residues. Written as DNA, the CDR3 is TGCGCCAGCAGCTTATACGGTAACGAAGCTTTCTTT. As protein: CASSLYGNEAFF.

CDR3 sequence: CASSLYQREGSNEQFF. CDR3 bases: TGTGCCAGCAGTCTCTATCAGCGGGAGGGTAGCAATGAGCAGTTCTTC. V gene TRBV27 combines with J gene TRBJ2-1, with TRBD2 matching 10 bases. V shed 5 bases and J 6 bases; nucleotides not matched to a gene: 10. This CDR3 is built from 16 residues. Germline CDR1 is MNHEY and CDR2 is SMNVEV (reference sequence).

The chain has TRBV7-9 and TRBJ2-2; D is unresolved. Trimming shortened V by 1 base and J by 7 bases, and 10 bases separated the two germline ends. There are 14 residues in the CDR3. CDR1 and CDR2 (germline): SEHNR, FQNEAQ (reference sequence). The CDR3: CASSLGTSIGELFF. CDR3 nucleotides: TGTGCCAGCAGCTTAGGGACCTCGATCGGGGAGCTGTTTTTT.

The V call is TRBV12-3 or TRBV12-4, the J call TRBJ2-3; D is uncertain. CDR3 length: 16 amino acids. V shed 0 bases and J shed 0 bases, with 10 bases lying between them. The DNA for the CDR3 is TGTGCCAGCAGTTTAGCGCAGCTTTCTAGCACAGATACGCAGTATTTT. Its translation is CASSLAQLSSTDTQYF.

J is TRBJ1-2 and V is TRBV3-1; D uncertain. V was shortened by 0 bases and J by 3 bases, with 11 bases between the two germline ends. The CDR3 is 15 amino acids. The V gene's germline CDR1 is LGHDT and CDR2 YNNKEL (reference sequence). The CDR3 region is CASSQEGLLDYGYTF. CDR3 nucleotide sequence: TGTGCCAGCAGCCAAGAAGGGCTATTGGACTATGGCTACACCTTC.

The chain has TRBV29-1 and TRBJ2-7; maybe TRBD1 (5 bases). Germline lookup yields CDR1 SQVTM and CDR2 ANQGSEA. The V gene lost 6 bases and the J gene lost 1 base, with 13 bases spanning the gap. This CDR3 has 13 residues. Here the CDR3 DNA reads TGCAGCGTGTCCTTCACAGGTTCCTACGAGCAGTACTTC. Amino acid sequence: CSVSFTGSYEQYF.

The V call is TRBV10-3, the J call TRBJ2-1, with 14 bases aligning to TRBD2. V was pared by 7 bases and J by 5 bases, with 4 bases of the junction left unmatched. This CDR3 spans 15 amino acids. Germline CDR1 and CDR2: ENHRY and SYGVKD. As DNA, the CDR3 is TGTGCCATCATGACTAGCGGGAGGGCAGACAATGAGCAGTTCTTC. Protein sequence: CAIMTSGRADNEQFF.

The chain's CDR3 is CASSQADFPQETQYF. CDR3 in DNA: TGTGCCAGCAGCCAAGCGGACTTCCCCCAAGAGACCCAGTACTTC. The V gene is TRBV3-1, the J gene TRBJ2-5; tentative D call: TRBD2 (5 bases). V lost 1 base, J lost 1 base, and 10 bases lay in between. Per the germline V gene, CDR1 is LGHDT and CDR2 is YNNKEL (reference sequence). This CDR3 is built from 15 residues.

The chain couples TRBV13 to TRBJ2-5; D unresolved. The V end was cut by 1 base, the J end by 5 bases, with 11 bases between. Germline CDR1 is PRHDT and CDR2 is FYEKMQ (reference sequence). CDR3 length equals 14 residues. Here the CDR3 reads CASSLVTSRETQYF. DNA of the CDR3: TGTGCCAGCAGCTTAGTGACCAGCAGGGAGACCCAGTACTTC.

The rearrangement links TRBV9 to TRBJ1-6, with D hard to call. Looked up from germline, CDR1 is SGDLS and CDR2 is YYNGEE. The V and J ends lost 0 bases and 6 bases respectively, with 10 bases between them. This CDR3 spans 15 amino acids. In DNA form, the CDR3 reads TGTGCCAGCAGCGTAGGAGGAGGGTCTAATTCACCCCTCCACTTT. Translated, it gives CASSVGGGSNSPLHF.

This clonotype showed up just a few times. The chain is built from TRBV7-9 and TRBJ1-2, with D unresolved. Trimming removed 5 bases from V and 6 bases from J, with 16 bases in between. This CDR3 spans 14 amino acids. Germline CDR1 is SEHNR and CDR2 is FQNEAQ (reference sequence). The CDR3 DNA sequence: TGTGCCAGCAGCGGACCCGGGTCCCCTGATGGCTACACCTTC. Protein: CASSGPGSPDGYTF.

V and J are TRBV30 and TRBJ2-3; 11 bases are a match to TRBD2. V lost 2 bases, J lost 7 bases, and 11 bases stayed unmatched. Germline values: CDR1 GTSNPN, CDR2 SVGIG (reference sequence). The CDR3 is 16 residues long. Here the CDR3 DNA reads TGTGCCTGGAGTCCGACTAGCGGGGAGTTTGAGAATACGCAGTATTTT. It yields the protein CAWSPTSGEFENTQYF.

In its sample, this clonotype ranks as medium-sized (0.01 to 0.1%). The chain links TRBV6-1 to TRBJ2-3; 8 bases fit TRBD2. Per germline, CDR1 MNHNS and CDR2 SASEGT. The CDR3 runs to 16 residues. J gave up 2 bases and V 3 bases, and 7 bases lay outside the gene matches. CDR3 region: CASSDPAGASTDTQYF. DNA for the CDR3: TGTGCCAGCAGTGACCCAGCGGGGGCCTCCACAGATACGCAGTATTTT.

The V call is TRBV12-3 or TRBV12-4, the J call TRBJ2-5; D unresolved. Trimming shortened V by 4 bases and J by 1 base, and 13 bases separated the two germline ends. This CDR3 spans 15 amino acids. The CDR3 region has the DNA TGTGCCAGCAGTTACCGCCCAGACCCCCAAGAGACCCAGTACTTC. It codes for CASSYRPDPQETQYF.

This clonotype was observed a handful of times. The J gene is TRBJ1-5, the V gene TRBV6-5; 7 bases line up with TRBD1. This CDR3 has 16 amino acids. V gave up 11 bases and J gave up 0 bases; unmatched junction bases: 13. Germline values: CDR1 MNHEY, CDR2 SVGAGI. CDR3 sequence reads: CALRDSLLYSNQPQHF. The CDR3 DNA sequence: TGTGCCTTACGGGACAGCCTTCTCTATAGCAATCAGCCCCAGCATTTT.

This clonotype was recorded a few times. V is TRBV20-1 and J is TRBJ2-3; D is perhaps TRBD1 or TRBD2 (5 bases each). CDR3 length: 18 amino acids. Germline assignment: CDR1 DFQATT and CDR2 SNEGSKA (reference sequence). V was clipped by 0 bases and J by 1 base, with 20 bases between them. CDR3 sequence: CSARDWLSEGPRTDTQYF. The CDR3 region has the DNA TGCAGTGCTAGAGATTGGCTTTCAGAGGGGCCGCGCACAGATACGCAGTATTTT.

This clonotype was counted only a few times. This chain links TRBV7-6 with TRBJ2-7, with 8 bases matching TRBD1. Germline CDR1 and CDR2: SGHVS and FNYEAQ. The CDR3 is 14 residues long. V lost 4 bases, J lost 5 bases, and 7 bases stayed unmatched. The CDR3 bases are TGTGCCAGCAGCTCCGAGCAGGGGGCCCACGAGCAGTACTTC. Amino acids: CASSSEQGAHEQYF.

Only a few counts were recorded for this clonotype. This sequence joins TRBV9 and TRBJ2-2; D ambiguous. The CDR3 spans 14 residues. Deletions cut 4 bases from V and 3 bases from J, with 10 bases between. Germline lookup yields CDR1 SGDLS and CDR2 YYNGEE. The CDR3 loop reads CASSSRPDTGELFF. CDR3 bases: TGTGCCAGCAGCTCGAGGCCCGACACCGGGGAGCTGTTTTTT.

V is TRBV19 and J is TRBJ1-1; D is ambiguous. The CDR3 length is 13 residues. The ends were cut back, 0 bases at V and 3 bases at J, with 5 bases in the middle. CDR1 and CDR2 (germline): LNHDA, SQIVND (reference sequence). The CDR3 DNA reads as TGTGCCAGTAGTATAGAGCAGTACACTGAAGCTTTCTTT. This codes for CASSIEQYTEAFF.

This chain links TRBV5-5 with TRBJ1-1; D gene uncertain. Per germline, CDR1 SGHKS and CDR2 YYEKEE (reference sequence). V gave up 6 bases and J gave up 4 bases, with 7 bases separating them. This CDR3 is 11 amino acids long. The CDR3 nucleotides are TGTGCCAGCACCACGTTCACTGAAGCTTTCTTT. Encoded protein: CASTTFTEAFF.

This chain uses TRBV5-1 with TRBJ2-1; 8 nucleotides align to TRBD2. In germline, CDR1 is SGHRS, CDR2 YFSETQ. The CDR3 is made up of 15 amino acids. Losses at the gene ends were 3 bases for V and 2 bases for J; bases not matched to a gene: 4. The CDR3 region is CASSSQAGAYNEQFF. CDR3 bases: TGCGCCAGCAGCTCGCAAGCGGGGGCCTACAATGAGCAGTTCTTC.

The rearrangement uses TRBV7-2 and TRBJ1-2; TRBD1 agrees at 8 bases. CDR3 length: 13 residues. Trimming cost V 6 bases and J 8 bases; bases outside gene matches: 8. Germline V lookup: CDR1 SGHTA, CDR2 FQGNSA. The CDR3: CASSFQGAEGYTF. The CDR3 DNA is TGTGCCAGCAGTTTTCAGGGGGCTGAAGGCTACACCTTC.

Only a few counts were recorded for this clonotype. The chain has TRBV6-6 and TRBJ1-2, with D perhaps matching TRBD1 (6 bases). Per germline, CDR1 MNHNY and CDR2 SVGAGI (reference sequence). Trimming removed 1 base from V and 4 bases from J, with 13 bases in between. This CDR3 has 15 amino acids. The CDR3 sequence is CASSYLPGQIYGYTF. Written as DNA, the CDR3 is TGTGCCAGCAGTTACTTGCCGGGACAAATCTATGGCTACACCTTC.